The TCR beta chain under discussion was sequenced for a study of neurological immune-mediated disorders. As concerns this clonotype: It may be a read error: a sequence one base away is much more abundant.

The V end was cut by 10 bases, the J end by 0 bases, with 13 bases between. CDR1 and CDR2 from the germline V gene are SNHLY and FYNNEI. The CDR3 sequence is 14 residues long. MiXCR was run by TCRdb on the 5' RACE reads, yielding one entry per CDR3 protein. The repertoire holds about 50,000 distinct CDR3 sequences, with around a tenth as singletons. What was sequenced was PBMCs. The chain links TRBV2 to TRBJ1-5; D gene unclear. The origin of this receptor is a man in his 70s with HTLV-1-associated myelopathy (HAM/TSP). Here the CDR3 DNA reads TGTGCCATCAAAGTGGAATATAGCAATCAGCCCCAGCATTTT. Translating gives CAIKVEYSNQPQHF.